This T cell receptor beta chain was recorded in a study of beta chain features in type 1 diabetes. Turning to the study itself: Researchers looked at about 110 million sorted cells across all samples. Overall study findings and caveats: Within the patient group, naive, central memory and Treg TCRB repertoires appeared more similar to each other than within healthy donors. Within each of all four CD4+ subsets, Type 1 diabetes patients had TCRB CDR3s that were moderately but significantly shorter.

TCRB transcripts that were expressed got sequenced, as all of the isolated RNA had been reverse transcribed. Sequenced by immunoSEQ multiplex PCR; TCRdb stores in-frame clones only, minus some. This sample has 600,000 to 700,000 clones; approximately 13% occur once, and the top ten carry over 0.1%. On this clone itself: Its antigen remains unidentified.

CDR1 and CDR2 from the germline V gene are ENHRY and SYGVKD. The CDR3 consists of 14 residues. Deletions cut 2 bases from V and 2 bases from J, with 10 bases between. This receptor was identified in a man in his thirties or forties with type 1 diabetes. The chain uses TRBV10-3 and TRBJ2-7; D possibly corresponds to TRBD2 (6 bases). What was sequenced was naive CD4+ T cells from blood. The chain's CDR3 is CAISEPGGPYEQYF. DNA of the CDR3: TGTGCCATCAGTGAGCCCGGGGGTCCCTACGAGCAGTACTTC.